These T cell receptor beta chains were read from a single sample in a study of blood T cell repertoires in COVID-19. Only in-frame clones appear in the TCRdb table, and some are missing; sequencing was by immunoSEQ multiplex PCR. The table includes 65,000 to 80,000 clones, roughly 82% detected once. Sample: peripheral blood. The receptors originated from a man aged 50-59 years with acute or convalescent COVID-19. CDR3s include the opening cysteine and the closing phenylalanine or tryptophan. The order of the fields is clone size, J gene, D gene, V gene, CDR3 protein, CDR3 DNA. A D gene is named only where the DNA matches it firmly. Clone size appears in some rows only: once, few, many, or a class for an expanded clone.

clone_size: NA; j_call: TRBJ2-2; d_call: TRBD2; v_call: TRBV5-4; cdr3_aa: CASSSPRERPGAGELFF; cdr3_nt: TGTGCCAGCAGCTCTCCGCGGGAGCGACCCGGGGCCGGGGAGCTGTTTTTT
clone_size: NA; j_call: TRBJ2-1; d_call: TRBD1; v_call: TRBV7-2; cdr3_aa: CASSTRRQGSEQFF; cdr3_nt: TGTGCCAGCAGCACTAGGAGACAGGGCAGCGAGCAGTTCTTC
clone_size: NA; j_call: TRBJ1-2; d_call: NA; v_call: TRBV7-9; cdr3_aa: CASSLLTDHNYGYTF; cdr3_nt: TGTGCCAGCAGCTTACTAACAGACCATAACTATGGCTACACCTTC
clone_size: NA; j_call: TRBJ1-3; d_call: TRBD1; v_call: TRBV27; cdr3_aa: CASSARTGYGNTIYF; cdr3_nt: TGTGCCAGCAGTGCCCGGACAGGGTACGGAAACACCATATATTTT
clone_size: NA; j_call: TRBJ1-1; d_call: NA; v_call: TRBV6-1; cdr3_aa: CASSEGQVRAEAFF; cdr3_nt: TGTGCCAGCAGTGAAGGACAGGTTCGCGCTGAAGCTTTCTTT
clone_size: NA; j_call: TRBJ1-1; d_call: NA; v_call: TRBV12-3/TRBV12-4; cdr3_aa: CASRWTDTEAFF; cdr3_nt: TGTGCCAGCAGGTGGACAGACACTGAAGCTTTCTTT
clone_size: NA; j_call: TRBJ2-7; d_call: NA; v_call: TRBV9; cdr3_aa: CASSEDRFTYEQYF; cdr3_nt: TGTGCCAGCAGTGAAGACAGATTTACCTACGAGCAGTACTTC
clone_size: NA; j_call: TRBJ2-5; d_call: TRBD1; v_call: TRBV5-5; cdr3_aa: CASSLEGAKTQYF; cdr3_nt: TGTGCCAGCAGCTTGGAGGGGGCGAAGACCCAGTACTTC
clone_size: NA; j_call: TRBJ1-1; d_call: NA; v_call: TRBV12-1; cdr3_aa: CASSPGTNTEAFF; cdr3_nt: TGTGCCAGCAGCCCTGGGACTAACACTGAAGCTTTCTTT
clone_size: few; j_call: TRBJ1-2; d_call: TRBD1; v_call: TRBV5-1; cdr3_aa: CASSLEGTGGFGYTF; cdr3_nt: TGCGCCAGCAGCTTAGAGGGGACAGGCGGATTTGGCTACACCTTC
clone_size: NA; j_call: TRBJ1-1; d_call: NA; v_call: TRBV6-2/TRBV6-3; cdr3_aa: CASSYSTRGAFF; cdr3_nt: TGTGCCAGCAGTTACTCGACTAGGGGAGCTTTCTTT
clone_size: NA; j_call: TRBJ2-1; d_call: TRBD1; v_call: TRBV7-6; cdr3_aa: CASSLTGTGINYNEQFF; cdr3_nt: TGTGCCAGCAGCTTAACCGGGACAGGGATAAATTACAATGAGCAGTTCTTC
clone_size: NA; j_call: TRBJ2-6; d_call: NA; v_call: TRBV25-1; cdr3_aa: CASSSPGPGANVLTF; cdr3_nt: TGTGCCAGCAGTTCCCCAGGGCCCGGGGCCAACGTCCTGACTTTC
clone_size: NA; j_call: TRBJ1-5; d_call: NA; v_call: TRBV5-6; cdr3_aa: CASSTGDNQPQHF; cdr3_nt: TGTGCCAGCAGCACAGGTGACAATCAGCCCCAGCATTTT
clone_size: once; j_call: TRBJ2-7; d_call: TRBD1; v_call: TRBV7-9; cdr3_aa: CASRGQGEGEQYF; cdr3_nt: TGTGCCAGCAGGGGACAGGGTGAGGGCGAGCAGTACTTC
clone_size: NA; j_call: TRBJ2-7; d_call: TRBD2; v_call: TRBV7-3; cdr3_aa: CASSLRPSGAYEQYF; cdr3_nt: TGTGCCAGCAGCTTGAGGCCTAGCGGGGCCTACGAGCAGTACTTC
clone_size: NA; j_call: TRBJ1-2; d_call: NA; v_call: TRBV5-6; cdr3_aa: CASSLAQGRNYGYTF; cdr3_nt: TGTGCCAGCAGCTTGGCACAGGGACGTAACTATGGCTACACCTTC
clone_size: NA; j_call: TRBJ1-3; d_call: NA; v_call: TRBV6-6; cdr3_aa: CASSYKGVSGNTIYF; cdr3_nt: TGTGCCAGCAGTTACAAGGGAGTCTCTGGAAACACCATATATTTT
clone_size: NA; j_call: TRBJ2-1; d_call: TRBD1; v_call: TRBV28; cdr3_aa: CASSFMDRPNNEQFF; cdr3_nt: TGTGCCAGCAGTTTTATGGACAGGCCTAACAATGAGCAGTTCTTC
clone_size: NA; j_call: TRBJ1-1; d_call: NA; v_call: TRBV14; cdr3_aa: CASSQDVSGTEAFF; cdr3_nt: TGTGCCAGCAGCCAAGATGTCTCGGGGACTGAAGCTTTCTTT
clone_size: few; j_call: TRBJ1-1; d_call: NA; v_call: TRBV7-2; cdr3_aa: CASSPGGNTEAFF; cdr3_nt: TGTGCCAGCAGCCCTGGCGGGAACACTGAAGCTTTCTTT
clone_size: few; j_call: TRBJ1-5; d_call: NA; v_call: TRBV28; cdr3_aa: CASSLTPGVGNQPQHF; cdr3_nt: TGTGCCAGCAGTTTAACCCCAGGGGTTGGAAATCAGCCCCAGCATTTT
clone_size: NA; j_call: TRBJ2-2; d_call: TRBD1; v_call: TRBV18; cdr3_aa: CASSPRTGSAGELFF; cdr3_nt: TGTGCCAGCTCACCAAGGACAGGGTCCGCCGGGGAGCTGTTTTTT
clone_size: NA; j_call: TRBJ2-2; d_call: NA; v_call: TRBV27; cdr3_aa: CASSLTQEQLTGELFF; cdr3_nt: TGTGCCAGCAGTCTAACACAGGAGCAACTCACCGGGGAGCTGTTTTTT
clone_size: few; j_call: TRBJ1-5; d_call: TRBD1; v_call: TRBV19; cdr3_aa: CASSIRSTGGTGNQPQHF; cdr3_nt: TGTGCCAGTAGTATAAGGTCGACAGGGGGTACTGGCAATCAGCCCCAGCATTTT
clone_size: NA; j_call: TRBJ1-3; d_call: NA; v_call: TRBV9; cdr3_aa: CASSPTRDFSSGNTIYF; cdr3_nt: TGTGCCAGCAGCCCGACAAGGGACTTTAGCTCTGGAAACACCATATATTTT
clone_size: NA; j_call: TRBJ1-3; d_call: TRBD1; v_call: TRBV13; cdr3_aa: CASVGTGRNTIYF; cdr3_nt: TGTGCCAGCGTGGGGACAGGGAGAAACACCATATATTTT
clone_size: NA; j_call: TRBJ1-2; d_call: NA; v_call: TRBV3-1/TRBV3-2; cdr3_aa: CASSQDLQGFYGYTF; cdr3_nt: TGTGCCAGCAGCCAAGATCTTCAGGGATTCTATGGCTACACCTTC
clone_size: NA; j_call: TRBJ1-1; d_call: NA; v_call: TRBV30; cdr3_aa: CAWSDQIEAFF; cdr3_nt: TGTGCCTGGAGTGACCAGATAGAAGCTTTCTTT
clone_size: once; j_call: TRBJ2-2; d_call: TRBD1; v_call: TRBV14; cdr3_aa: CASSHRDRGAYTGELFF; cdr3_nt: TGTGCCAGCAGCCACAGGGACAGGGGCGCGTACACCGGGGAGCTGTTTTTT
clone_size: NA; j_call: TRBJ1-1; d_call: TRBD1; v_call: TRBV19; cdr3_aa: CASSGQGNTEAFF; cdr3_nt: TGTGCCAGTAGCGGACAGGGAAACACTGAAGCTTTCTTT
clone_size: NA; j_call: TRBJ2-2; d_call: TRBD1; v_call: TRBV18; cdr3_aa: CASSLKQGMNTGELFF; cdr3_nt: TGTGCCAGCTCACTAAAACAGGGGATGAACACCGGGGAGCTGTTTTTT
clone_size: NA; j_call: TRBJ1-1; d_call: TRBD1; v_call: TRBV19; cdr3_aa: CASSTQTGGLNTEAFF; cdr3_nt: TGTGCCAGTAGTACCCAGACAGGGGGCCTGAACACTGAAGCTTTCTTT
clone_size: NA; j_call: TRBJ1-2; d_call: NA; v_call: TRBV6-5; cdr3_aa: CASSLRQTDGYTF; cdr3_nt: TGTGCCAGCAGCTTAAGACAGACTGATGGCTACACCTTC
clone_size: few; j_call: TRBJ1-1; d_call: NA; v_call: TRBV19; cdr3_aa: CASSNRQVANTEAFF; cdr3_nt: TGTGCCAGTAGTAACCGACAGGTGGCGAACACTGAAGCTTTCTTT
clone_size: NA; j_call: TRBJ2-5; d_call: TRBD2; v_call: TRBV11-3; cdr3_aa: CASSLTLAGGRETQYF; cdr3_nt: TGTGCCAGCAGCTTAACCCTAGCGGGAGGGCGAGAGACCCAGTACTTC
clone_size: NA; j_call: TRBJ2-1; d_call: NA; v_call: TRBV30; cdr3_aa: CAWSVLGPVYEQFF; cdr3_nt: TGTGCCTGGAGTGTACTTGGGCCTGTTTATGAGCAGTTCTTC
clone_size: NA; j_call: TRBJ1-2; d_call: TRBD1; v_call: TRBV6-2/TRBV6-3; cdr3_aa: CASSYGTGAADYGYTF; cdr3_nt: TGTGCCAGCAGTTACGGGACAGGGGCCGCTGATTATGGCTACACCTTC
clone_size: few; j_call: TRBJ1-3; d_call: NA; v_call: TRBV6-6; cdr3_aa: CASSSTAGNTIYF; cdr3_nt: TGTGCCAGCAGTTCGACAGCTGGAAACACCATATATTTT
clone_size: NA; j_call: TRBJ2-1; d_call: TRBD1; v_call: TRBV9; cdr3_aa: CASSVTDRANEQFF; cdr3_nt: TGTGCCAGCAGCGTCACGGACAGGGCAAATGAGCAGTTCTTC
clone_size: NA; j_call: TRBJ1-6; d_call: NA; v_call: TRBV4-2; cdr3_aa: CASSQAKQGNSPLHF; cdr3_nt: TGTGCCAGCAGCCAAGCTAAACAGGGTAATTCACCCCTCCACTTT
clone_size: once; j_call: TRBJ2-1; d_call: TRBD2; v_call: TRBV2; cdr3_aa: CASSEGLAPNEQFF; cdr3_nt: TGTGCCAGCAGTGAGGGACTAGCGCCCAATGAGCAGTTCTTC
clone_size: few; j_call: TRBJ2-3; d_call: NA; v_call: TRBV14; cdr3_aa: CASSHRSWRDTDTQYF; cdr3_nt: TGTGCCAGCAGCCATCGTTCTTGGCGGGACACAGATACGCAGTATTTT